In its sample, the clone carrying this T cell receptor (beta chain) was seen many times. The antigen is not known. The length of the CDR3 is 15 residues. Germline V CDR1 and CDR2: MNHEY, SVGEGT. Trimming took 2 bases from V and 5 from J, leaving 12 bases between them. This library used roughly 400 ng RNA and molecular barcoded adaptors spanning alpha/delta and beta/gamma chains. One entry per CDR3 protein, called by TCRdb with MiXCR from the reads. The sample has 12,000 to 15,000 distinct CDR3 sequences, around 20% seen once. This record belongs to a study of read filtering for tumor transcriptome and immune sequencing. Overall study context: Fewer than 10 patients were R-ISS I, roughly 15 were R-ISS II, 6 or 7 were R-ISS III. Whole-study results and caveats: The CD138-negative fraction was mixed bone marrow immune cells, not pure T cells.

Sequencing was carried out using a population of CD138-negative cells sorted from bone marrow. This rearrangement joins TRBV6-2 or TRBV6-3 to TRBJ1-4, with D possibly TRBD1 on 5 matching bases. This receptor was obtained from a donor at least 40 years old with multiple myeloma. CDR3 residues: CASSYGGGTNEKLFF. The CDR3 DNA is TGTGCCAGCAGTTACGGCGGGGGAACAAATGAAAAACTGTTTTTT.